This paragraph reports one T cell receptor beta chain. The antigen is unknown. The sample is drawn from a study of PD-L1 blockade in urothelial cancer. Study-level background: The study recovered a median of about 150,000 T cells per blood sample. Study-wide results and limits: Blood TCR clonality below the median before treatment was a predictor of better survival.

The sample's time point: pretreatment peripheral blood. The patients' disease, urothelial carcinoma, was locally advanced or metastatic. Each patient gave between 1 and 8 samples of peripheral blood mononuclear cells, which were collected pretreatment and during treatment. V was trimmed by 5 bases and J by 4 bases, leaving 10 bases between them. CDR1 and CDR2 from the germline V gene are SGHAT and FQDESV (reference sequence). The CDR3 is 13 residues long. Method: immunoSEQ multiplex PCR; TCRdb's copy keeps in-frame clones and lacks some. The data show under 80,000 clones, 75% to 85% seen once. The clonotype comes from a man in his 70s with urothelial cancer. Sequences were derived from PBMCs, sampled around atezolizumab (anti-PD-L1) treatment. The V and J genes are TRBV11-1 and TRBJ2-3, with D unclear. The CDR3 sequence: CASSPSRADTQYF. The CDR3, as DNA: TGTGCCAGCAGCCCCTCTCGGGCAGATACGCAGTATTTT.